What follows are 25 T cell receptor beta chains derived from one specimen sequenced in a study of control samples from healthy donors and cancer patients. Generated by immunoSEQ multiplex PCR, the TCRdb table keeps only in-frame clones and is missing some. The sample gives 170,000 or so clones, around 90% of which show up once; 1.2% to 1.5% is in the top ten. The sample comprised blood. The receptors were gathered from a man under 40 in good health.

The chain carries TRBV3-1 (or the pseudogene TRBV3-2) and TRBJ2-1, with unresolved D. The CDR3 has 16 amino acids. Germline CDR1 LGHDT, CDR2 YNNKEL (reference sequence). V lost 0 bases, J lost 0 bases, and 9 bases lay in between. Here the CDR3 DNA reads TGTGCCAGCAGCCAAGATCTCTCGAGCTCCTACAATGAGCAGTTCTTC. It translates to CASSQDLSSSYNEQFF.

The DNA of the CDR3 is TGTGCCAGCACCCCGTCCGGGTACAATGAGCAGTTCTTC. Protein product: CASTPSGYNEQFF. The chain is built from TRBV7-2 and TRBJ2-1; D not certain. V lost 7 bases and J 4 bases, leaving 11 bases between the germline ends. CDR1 is SGHTA, CDR2 FQGNSA, per germline. This CDR3 has 13 amino acids. Full variable domain (remainder filled in from reference TRBV7-2 and TRBJ2-1): GAGVSQSPSNKVTEKGKDVELRCDPISGHTALYWYRQSLGQGLEFLIYFQGNSAPDKSGLPSDRFSAERTGGSVSTLTIQRTQQEDSAVYLCASTPSGYNEQFFGPGTRLTVL.

The chain joins TRBV27 to TRBJ2-7; D gene ambiguous. Germline V gene sequence: CDR1 MNHEY, CDR2 SMNVEV (reference sequence). Deletions cut 8 bases from V and 2 bases from J, with 10 bases between. The CDR3 is 12 amino acids. Written as DNA, the CDR3 is TGTGCCAGCGGCCAGATAGCCTACGAGCAGTACTTC. It codes for CASGQIAYEQYF.

In this sample, this clone turned up a few times. The chain is built from TRBV6-5 and TRBJ1-2; 7 nucleotides match TRBD1. The CDR3 length is 14 residues. J gave up 1 base and V 6 bases, and 5 bases lay outside the gene matches. Germline V gene data show CDR1 as MNHEY and CDR2 as SVGAGI. This chain's CDR3 is CASRGDSFNYGYTF. In DNA, the CDR3 is TGTGCCAGCAGGGGGGACAGTTTTAACTATGGCTACACCTTC.

With respect to this clone: The sample contains more than one DNA sequence encoding this CDR3. The gene calls are TRBV5-1 and TRBJ1-1; D is perhaps TRBD1 (5 bases). CDR1 SGHRS and CDR2 YFSETQ come from the germline V gene. The CDR3 sequence is 15 residues long. The V end lost 1 base, the J end lost 3 bases, and 13 bases lay between the germline ends. The CDR3 loop is CASSLLGGVDTEAFF. CDR3 DNA: TGCGCCAGCAGCTTGTTGGGAGGGGTGGACACTGAAGCTTTCTTT.

The CDR3 DNA reads as TGTGCCAGCAGCTTCGCAGATCAGCCCCAGCATTTT. It translates to CASSFADQPQHF. V gene TRBV11-2 combines with J gene TRBJ1-5; D not resolved. Germline CDR1 reads SGHAT; CDR2 reads FQNNGV. Between the trimmed V and J ends, which lost 3 bases and 5 bases, there was a span of 5 bases. The length of the CDR3 is 12 residues. Looking up the rest from reference TRBV11-2 and TRBJ1-5 gives the full variable domain: EAGVAQSPRYKIIEKRQSVAFWCNPISGHATLYWYQQILGQGPKLLIQFQNNGVVDDSQLPKDRFSAERLKGVDSTLKIQPAKLEDSAVYLCASSFADQPQHFGDGTRLSIL.

V and J are TRBV6-6 and TRBJ2-3; 7 bases line up with TRBD1. The CDR3 is 14 residues long. Germline lookup yields CDR1 MNHNY and CDR2 SVGAGI (reference sequence). J was trimmed by 2 bases and V by 5 bases; bases with no gene match: 4. In nucleotides, the CDR3 is TGTGCCAGCAGTCACAGGGGAGACACAGATACGCAGTATTTT. Translated, it gives CASSHRGDTDTQYF.

The chain employs TRBV19 and TRBJ2-4; 8 nucleotides match TRBD2. Trimming cost V 3 bases and J 1 base; bases outside gene matches: 2. CDR1 is LNHDA and CDR2 is SQIVND in the germline V gene (reference sequence). This CDR3 has 15 amino acids. CDR3 protein: CASSIGGVAKNIQYF. The CDR3 coding sequence is TGTGCCAGTAGTATCGGGGGGGTGGCCAAAAACATTCAGTACTTC. Full variable domain (rest looked up from reference TRBV19 and TRBJ2-4): DGGITQSPKYLFRKEGQNVTLSCEQNLNHDAMYWYRQDPGQGLRLIYYSQIVNDFQKGDIAEGYSVSREKKESFPLTVTSAQKNPTAFYLCASSIGGVAKNIQYFGAGTRLSVL.

The CDR3 spells CASSLAGQYQPQHF. For the CDR3, the DNA is TGTGCCAGCAGCTTAGCTGGACAGTATCAGCCCCAGCATTTT. This chain links TRBV7-2 with TRBJ1-5; a weak D match, TRBD1 (6 bases). Germline CDR1 is SGHTA and CDR2 is FQGNSA. The CDR3 has 14 residues. V was pared by 0 bases and J by 5 bases, with 8 bases between.

V usage is TRBV5-5 and J usage is TRBJ1-2; a possible D gene is TRBD1 (5 bases). In germline, CDR1 is SGHKS, CDR2 YYEKEE (reference sequence). V was shortened by 1 base and J by 7 bases, with 14 bases between the two germline ends. The CDR3 length is 14 residues. This CDR3 reads CASSLIRSRVGYTF. DNA for the CDR3: TGTGCCAGCAGCTTGATCCGTTCCAGGGTTGGCTACACCTTC.

V and J are TRBV30 and TRBJ1-1; no definite D call. The V end lost 0 bases, the J end lost 6 bases, and 11 bases lay between the germline ends. Germline values: CDR1 GTSNPN, CDR2 SVGIG (reference sequence). The CDR3 has 13 residues. The CDR3 coding sequence is TGTGCCTGGAGTGTCCTCCCTGGGGCTGAAGCTTTCTTT. It translates to CAWSVLPGAEAFF.

V gene TRBV3-1 (or the pseudogene TRBV3-2) combines with J gene TRBJ1-3, with D maybe TRBD1 (5 bases). CDR1 and CDR2 from the germline V gene are LGHDT and YNNKEL (reference sequence). V lost 1 base and J lost 9, with 13 bases in between. The CDR3 covers 14 residues. The DNA for the CDR3 is TGTGCCAGCAGCCAAGGGGGGGATCCCGGCACCATATATTTT. Its translation is CASSQGGDPGTIYF.

V gene TRBV20-1 combines with J gene TRBJ1-4; D is unclear. Germline CDR1 and CDR2: DFQATT and SNEGSKA (reference sequence). The CDR3 has 11 amino acids. The V end was cut by 7 bases, the J end by 5 bases, with 8 bases between. CDR3 sequence reads: CSGLNNEKLFF. In DNA, the CDR3 is TGCAGTGGGCTAAACAATGAAAAACTGTTTTTT.

The J gene is TRBJ2-1, the V gene TRBV5-1, with 9 bases matching TRBD1. CDR3 size: 15 residues. The germline V gene has CDR1 SGHRS and CDR2 YFSETQ. Trimming at V came to 5 bases and at J to 7 bases, leaving 10 bases not matched to a gene. CDR3: CASSPTGQGRNEQFF. Written as DNA, the CDR3 is TGCGCCAGCAGTCCTACGGGACAGGGACGGAATGAGCAGTTCTTC. Full variable domain (rest looked up from reference TRBV5-1 and TRBJ2-1): KAGVTQTPRYLIKTRGQQVTLSCSPISGHRSVSWYQQTPGQGLQFLFEYFSETQRNKGNFPGRFSGRQFSNSRSEMNVSTLELGDSALYLCASSPTGQGRNEQFFGPGTRLTVL.

The V and J genes are TRBV6-4 and TRBJ2-1, with 12 bases aligning to TRBD2. Germline V CDR1 and CDR2: MRHNA, SNTAGT. The CDR3 contains 15 residues. Unmatched junction bases numbered 0, after V lost 2 bases and J lost 4 bases. This chain's CDR3 is CASSDTSGGYNEQFF. The DNA of the CDR3 is TGTGCCAGCAGTGACACTAGCGGGGGGTACAATGAGCAGTTCTTC.

The rearrangement joins TRBV10-1 to TRBJ2-5; 10 positions match TRBD2. Germline loops: CDR1 WNHNN, CDR2 SYGVQD (reference sequence). V gave up 3 bases and J gave up 4 bases; unmatched junction bases: 17. The CDR3 has 19 amino acids. CDR3 coding DNA: TGCGCCAGCAGTGACGCCTTGAAGGAGCGGGGGGGCCTTGGAGAGACCCAGTACTTC. Its protein is CASSDALKERGGLGETQYF.

This rearrangement joins TRBV7-9 to TRBJ1-2; TRBD1 matches at 7 bases. CDR1 and CDR2 from the germline V gene are SEHNR and FQNEAQ (reference sequence). The CDR3 sequence is 13 residues long. V was clipped by 10 bases and J by 2 bases; unmatched bases: 7. The CDR3 DNA follows: TGTGCCATCCAGGGACAGACGAACTATGGCTACACCTTC. It yields the protein CAIQGQTNYGYTF.

The rearrangement uses TRBV19 and TRBJ1-2; TRBD1 matches at 7 bases. V lost 7 bases to trimming and J lost 7 bases; unmatched junction nucleotides: 9. Germline loops: CDR1 LNHDA, CDR2 SQIVND (reference sequence). CDR3 length: 13 residues. DNA for the CDR3: TGTGCCAGTACCGAAACAGGGGCGCGTGGCTACACCTTC. It yields the protein CASTETGARGYTF.

Only one count was recorded for this clone. The chain uses TRBV24-1 and TRBJ2-5; D gene uncertain. Looked up from germline, CDR1 is KGHDR and CDR2 is SFDVKD. The V gene lost 3 bases and the J gene lost 0 bases, with 4 bases spanning the gap. The CDR3 length is 13 residues. The CDR3 loop is CATSDRHQETQYF. CDR3 nucleotide sequence: TGTGCCACCAGTGATCGCCACCAAGAGACCCAGTACTTC.

This rearrangement joins TRBV20-1 to TRBJ2-5; D is uncertain. Germline lookup yields CDR1 DFQATT and CDR2 SNEGSKA (reference sequence). The length of the CDR3 is 13 residues. V dropped 3 bases and J dropped 3 bases, with 11 bases sitting between them. The CDR3 protein is CSASRSEKETQYF. The CDR3 DNA sequence: TGCAGTGCTAGTCGTTCCGAAAAAGAGACCCAGTACTTC.

The chain recombines TRBV30 with TRBJ1-1, with D unclear. Trimming removed 2 bases at V and 0 bases at J, with 10 bases between. Germline assignment: CDR1 GTSNPN and CDR2 SVGIG (reference sequence). The CDR3 spans 14 residues. CDR3 loop: CAWSIEHMNTEAFF. CDR3 in DNA: TGTGCCTGGAGTATAGAACATATGAACACTGAAGCTTTCTTT.

Note on this clone: Within the sample, other DNA sequences also encode this same CDR3. The chain recombines TRBV5-1 with TRBJ1-1, with D possibly matching TRBD1 (5 bases). Trimming took off 1 base at V and 1 base at J, with 5 bases between the two ends. The CDR3 is 13 amino acids. Per the germline V gene, CDR1 is SGHRS and CDR2 is YFSETQ. The DNA for the CDR3 is TGCGCCAGCAGCTTGACAGGGAACACTGAAGCTTTCTTT. This codes for CASSLTGNTEAFF.

This sequence joins TRBV5-1 and TRBJ1-1, with a weak D call TRBD1 (6 bases). The V end was cut by 5 bases, the J end by 0 bases, with 11 bases between. Germline V gives CDR1 SGHRS, CDR2 YFSETQ. The CDR3 has 14 amino acids. The CDR3 DNA sequence: TGCGCCAGCAGAACAGGGCAAATGAACACTGAAGCTTTCTTT. This encodes CASRTGQMNTEAFF.

The rearrangement links TRBV7-8 to TRBJ1-2, with 7 bases fitting TRBD1. This CDR3 region has 13 residues. CDR1 and CDR2 from the germline V gene are SGHVS and FQNEAQ. V dropped 9 bases and J dropped 2; count of bases not matched to a gene: 6. The CDR3 is CASTVGQNYGYTF. CDR3 bases: TGTGCCAGTACCGTGGGACAGAACTATGGCTACACCTTC.

The chain joins TRBV6-5 to TRBJ1-2; D possibly corresponds to TRBD1 (6 bases). The CDR3 has 14 amino acids. The V gene lost 3 bases and the J gene lost 8 bases, with 16 bases spanning the gap. Per the germline V gene, CDR1 is MNHEY and CDR2 is SVGAGI. The CDR3 DNA reads TGTGCCAGCAGTTATCGGGGGGCAGGATACGGCTACACCTTC. Encoded protein: CASSYRGAGYGYTF.